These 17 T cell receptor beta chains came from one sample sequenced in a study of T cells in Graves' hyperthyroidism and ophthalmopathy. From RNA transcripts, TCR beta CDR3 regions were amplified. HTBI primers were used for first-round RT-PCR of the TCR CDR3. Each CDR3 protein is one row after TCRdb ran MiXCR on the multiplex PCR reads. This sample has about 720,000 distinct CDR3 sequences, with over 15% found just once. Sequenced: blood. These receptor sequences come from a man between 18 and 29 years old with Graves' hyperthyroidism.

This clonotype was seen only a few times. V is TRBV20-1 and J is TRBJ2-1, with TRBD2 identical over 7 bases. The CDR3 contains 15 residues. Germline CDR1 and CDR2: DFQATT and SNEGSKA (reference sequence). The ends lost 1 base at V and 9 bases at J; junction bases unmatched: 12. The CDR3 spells CSARVGGRAPSEQFF. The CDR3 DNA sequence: TGCAGTGCTAGAGTGGGGGGGAGGGCCCCCAGTGAGCAGTTCTTC.

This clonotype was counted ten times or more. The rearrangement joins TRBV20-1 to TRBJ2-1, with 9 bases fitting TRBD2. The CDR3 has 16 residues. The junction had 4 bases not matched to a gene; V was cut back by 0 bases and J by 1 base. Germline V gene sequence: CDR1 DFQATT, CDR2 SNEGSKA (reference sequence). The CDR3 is CSARDHAGGSYNEQFF. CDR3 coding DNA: TGCAGTGCTAGAGATCACGCGGGAGGGTCCTACAATGAGCAGTTCTTC.

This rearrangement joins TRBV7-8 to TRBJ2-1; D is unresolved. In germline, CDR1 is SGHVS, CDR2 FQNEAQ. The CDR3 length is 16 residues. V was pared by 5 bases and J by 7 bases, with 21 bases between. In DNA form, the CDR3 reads TGTGCCAGCAGCCCCACCGGGCTCCTAATGAGGAATGAGCAGTTCTTC. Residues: CASSPTGLLMRNEQFF.

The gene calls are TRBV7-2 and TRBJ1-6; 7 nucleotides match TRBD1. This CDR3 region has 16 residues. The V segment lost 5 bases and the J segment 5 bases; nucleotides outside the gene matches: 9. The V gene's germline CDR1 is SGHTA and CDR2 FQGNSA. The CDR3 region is CASSPPGQLDNSPLHF. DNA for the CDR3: TGTGCCAGCAGCCCACCGGGACAGCTCGATAATTCACCCCTCCACTTT.

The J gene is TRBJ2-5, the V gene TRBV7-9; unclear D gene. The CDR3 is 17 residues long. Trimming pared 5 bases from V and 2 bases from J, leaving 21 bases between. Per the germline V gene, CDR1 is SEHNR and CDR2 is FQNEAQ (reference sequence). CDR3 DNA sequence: TGTGCCAGCAGCCCCCTCGAAGGACGTGTCTATCAAGAGACCCAGTACTTC. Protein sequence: CASSPLEGRVYQETQYF.

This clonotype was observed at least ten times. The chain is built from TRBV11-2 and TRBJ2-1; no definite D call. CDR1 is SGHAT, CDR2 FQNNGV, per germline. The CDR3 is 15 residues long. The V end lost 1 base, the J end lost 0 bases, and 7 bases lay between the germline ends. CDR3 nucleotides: TGTGCCAGCAGCTTAGGGTTGGTCTCCTACAATGAGCAGTTCTTC. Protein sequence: CASSLGLVSYNEQFF.

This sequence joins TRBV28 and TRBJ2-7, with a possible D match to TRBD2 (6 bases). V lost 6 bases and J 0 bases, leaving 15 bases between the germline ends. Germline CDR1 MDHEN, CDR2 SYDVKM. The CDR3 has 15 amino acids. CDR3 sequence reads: CASRPVGGTSYEQYF. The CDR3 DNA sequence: TGTGCCAGCAGGCCGGTGGGCGGGACCTCCTACGAGCAGTACTTC.

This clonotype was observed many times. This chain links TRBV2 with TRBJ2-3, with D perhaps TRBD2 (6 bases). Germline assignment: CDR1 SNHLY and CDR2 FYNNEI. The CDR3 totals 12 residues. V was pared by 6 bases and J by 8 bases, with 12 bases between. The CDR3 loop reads CASRPEGRTQYF. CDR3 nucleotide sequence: TGTGCCAGCAGACCGGAGGGGCGTACGCAGTATTTT. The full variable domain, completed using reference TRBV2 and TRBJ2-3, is EPEVTQTPSHQVTQMGQEVILRCVPISNHLYFYWYRQILGQKVEFLVSFYNNEISEKSEIFDDQFSVERPDGSNFTLKIRSTKLEDSAMYFCASRPEGRTQYFGPGTRLTVL.

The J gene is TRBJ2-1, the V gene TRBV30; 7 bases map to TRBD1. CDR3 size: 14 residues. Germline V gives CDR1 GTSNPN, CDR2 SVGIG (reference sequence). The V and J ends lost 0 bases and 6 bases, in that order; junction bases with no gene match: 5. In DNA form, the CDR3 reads TGTGCCTGGAGTGTGGGGACAGAGCTCAATGAGCAGTTCTTC. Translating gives CAWSVGTELNEQFF.

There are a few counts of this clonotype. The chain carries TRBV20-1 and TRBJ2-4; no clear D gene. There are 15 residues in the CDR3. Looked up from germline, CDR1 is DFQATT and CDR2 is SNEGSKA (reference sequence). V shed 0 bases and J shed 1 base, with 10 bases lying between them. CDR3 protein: CSARDTVTAKNIQYF. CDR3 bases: TGCAGTGCTAGAGATACTGTGACTGCCAAAAACATTCAGTACTTC.

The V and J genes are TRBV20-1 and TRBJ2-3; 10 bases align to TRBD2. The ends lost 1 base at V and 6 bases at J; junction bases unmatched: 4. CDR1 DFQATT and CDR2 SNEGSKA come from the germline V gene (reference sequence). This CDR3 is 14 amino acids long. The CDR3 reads CSARGSGRGDTQYF. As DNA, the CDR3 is TGCAGTGCTAGAGGGAGCGGGAGGGGGGATACGCAGTATTTT.

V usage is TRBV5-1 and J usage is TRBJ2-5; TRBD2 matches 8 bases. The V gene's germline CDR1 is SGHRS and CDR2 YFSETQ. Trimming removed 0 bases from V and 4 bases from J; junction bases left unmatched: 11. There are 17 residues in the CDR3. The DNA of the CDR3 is TGCGCCAGCAGCTTGGGTGGAGCCGGGACTAGTGGAGAGACCCAGTACTTC. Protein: CASSLGGAGTSGETQYF.

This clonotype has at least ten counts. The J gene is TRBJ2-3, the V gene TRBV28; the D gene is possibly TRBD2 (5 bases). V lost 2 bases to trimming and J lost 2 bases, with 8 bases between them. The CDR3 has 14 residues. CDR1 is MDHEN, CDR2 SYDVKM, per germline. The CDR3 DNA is TGTGCCAGCAGTTTAACGGGGAACACAGATACGCAGTATTTT. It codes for CASSLTGNTDTQYF.

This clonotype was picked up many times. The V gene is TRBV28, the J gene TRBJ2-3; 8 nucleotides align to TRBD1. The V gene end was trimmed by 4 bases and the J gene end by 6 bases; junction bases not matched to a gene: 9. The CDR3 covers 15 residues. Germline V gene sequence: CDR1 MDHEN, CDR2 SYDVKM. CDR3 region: CASSSLGQGADTQYF. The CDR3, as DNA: TGTGCCAGCAGTTCCCTAGGACAGGGAGCCGATACGCAGTATTTT.

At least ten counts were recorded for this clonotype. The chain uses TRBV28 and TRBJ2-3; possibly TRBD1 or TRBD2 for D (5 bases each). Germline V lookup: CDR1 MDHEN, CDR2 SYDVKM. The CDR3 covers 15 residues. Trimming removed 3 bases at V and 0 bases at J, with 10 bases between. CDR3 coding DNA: TGTGCCAGCAGTTTGGGGGTGTCTAGCACAGATACGCAGTATTTT. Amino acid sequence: CASSLGVSSTDTQYF.

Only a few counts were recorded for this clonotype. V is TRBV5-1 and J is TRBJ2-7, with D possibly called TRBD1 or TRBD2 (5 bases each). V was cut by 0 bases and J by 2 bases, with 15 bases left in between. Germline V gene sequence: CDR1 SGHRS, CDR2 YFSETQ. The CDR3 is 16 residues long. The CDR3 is CASSLGPRGAAYEQYF. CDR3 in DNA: TGCGCCAGCAGCTTGGGCCCGAGGGGTGCGGCCTACGAGCAGTACTTC.

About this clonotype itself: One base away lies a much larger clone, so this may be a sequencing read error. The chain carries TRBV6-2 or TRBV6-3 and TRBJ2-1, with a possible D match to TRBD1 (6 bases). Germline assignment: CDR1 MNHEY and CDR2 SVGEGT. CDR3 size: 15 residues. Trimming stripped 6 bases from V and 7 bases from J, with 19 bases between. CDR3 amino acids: CASSRTEVSGNEQFF. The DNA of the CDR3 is TGTGCCAGCAGCCGGACAGAGGTGTCGGGAAATGAGCAGTTCTTC.